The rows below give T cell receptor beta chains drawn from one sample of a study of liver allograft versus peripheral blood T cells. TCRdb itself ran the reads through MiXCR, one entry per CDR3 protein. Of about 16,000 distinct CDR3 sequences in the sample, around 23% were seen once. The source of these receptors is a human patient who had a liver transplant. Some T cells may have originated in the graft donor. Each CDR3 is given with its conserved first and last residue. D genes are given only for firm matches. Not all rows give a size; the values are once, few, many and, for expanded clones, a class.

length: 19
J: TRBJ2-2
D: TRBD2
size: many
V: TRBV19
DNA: TGTGCCAGTAGTATTTTGACTAGCGGGAGGCTGACGAACACCGGGGAGCTGTTTTTT
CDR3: CASSILTSGRLTNTGELFF

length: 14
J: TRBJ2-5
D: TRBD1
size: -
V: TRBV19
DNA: TGTGCCACCAAGGGGGCTACAAATTGGGAGACCCAGTACTTC
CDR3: CATKGATNWETQYF

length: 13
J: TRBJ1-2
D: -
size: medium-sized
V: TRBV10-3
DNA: TGTGCCATCACGTCTGCTTCGGGATATGGCTACACCTTC
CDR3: CAITSASGYGYTF

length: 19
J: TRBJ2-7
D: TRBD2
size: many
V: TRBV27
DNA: TGTGCCAGCAGCCGAACCCCTTGGACTAGCGGAGGCCTCCGGGATGAGCAGTACTTC
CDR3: CASSRTPWTSGGLRDEQYF

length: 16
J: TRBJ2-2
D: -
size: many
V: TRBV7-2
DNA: TGTGCCAGCAGCTTAGCGATAGGGCAGGGTACCGGGGAGCTGTTTTTT
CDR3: CASSLAIGQGTGELFF

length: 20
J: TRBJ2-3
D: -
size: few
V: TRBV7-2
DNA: TGTGCCAGCAGCTTAGAAATAGATCTGGGGGGCCCGGAGCTTACAGATACGCAGTATTTT
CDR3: CASSLEIDLGGPELTDTQYF

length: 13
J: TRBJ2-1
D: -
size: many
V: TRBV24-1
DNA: TGTGCCACCAGTGACCCGGGTCTTAATGAGCAGTTCTTC
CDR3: CATSDPGLNEQFF

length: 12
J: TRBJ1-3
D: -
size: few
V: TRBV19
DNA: TGTGCCAGTGCGCCGTCTGGAAACACCATATATTTT
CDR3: CASAPSGNTIYF

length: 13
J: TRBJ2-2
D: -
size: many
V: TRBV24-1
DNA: TGTGCCACCAGTGATTTGGGGTTCGGGGAGCTGTTTTTT
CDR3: CATSDLGFGELFF

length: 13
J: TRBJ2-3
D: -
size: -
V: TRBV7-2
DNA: TGTGCCAGCAGCTTCAGCGGCACAGATACGCAGTATTTT
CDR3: CASSFSGTDTQYF

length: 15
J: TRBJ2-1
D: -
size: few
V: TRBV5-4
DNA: TGTGCCAGCAGCTTACGGTTGAGCTCCTACAATGAGCAGTTCTTC
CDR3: CASSLRLSSYNEQFF

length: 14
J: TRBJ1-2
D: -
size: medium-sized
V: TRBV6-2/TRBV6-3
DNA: TGTGCCAGCAGTTCCTCGACGGGATACTATGGCTACACCTTC
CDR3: CASSSSTGYYGYTF

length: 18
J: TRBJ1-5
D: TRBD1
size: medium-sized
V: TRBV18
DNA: TGTGCCAGCTCACCAAGGGGACAGGGGGCGCACGGCAATCAGCCCCAGCATTTT
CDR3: CASSPRGQGAHGNQPQHF

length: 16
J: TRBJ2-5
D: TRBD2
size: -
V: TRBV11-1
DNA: TGTGCCAGCAGCTCAGACTTAGCGGGGGGGCCAGAGACCCAGTACTTC
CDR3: CASSSDLAGGPETQYF

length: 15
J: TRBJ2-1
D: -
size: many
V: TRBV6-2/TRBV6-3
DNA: TGTGCCAGCAGTTACGGGTCGAGCTCCTACAATGAGCAGTTCTTC
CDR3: CASSYGSSSYNEQFF

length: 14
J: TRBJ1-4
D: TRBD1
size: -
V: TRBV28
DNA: TGTGCCAGCAGTCCAGGGACAGAAGATGAAAAACTGTTTTTT
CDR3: CASSPGTEDEKLFF

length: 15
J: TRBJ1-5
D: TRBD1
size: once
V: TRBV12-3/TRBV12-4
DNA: TGTGCCAGCAGTGCACAGGGGTATAGCAATCAGCCCCAGCATTTT
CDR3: CASSAQGYSNQPQHF

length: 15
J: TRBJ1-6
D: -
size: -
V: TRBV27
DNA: TGTGCCAGCAGTTTAGCGGGACGAGGCAATTCACCCCTCCACTTT
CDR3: CASSLAGRGNSPLHF

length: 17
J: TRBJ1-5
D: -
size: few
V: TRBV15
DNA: TGTGCCACCAGCAGAGAAGGAGGGCTATTGGGCAATCAGCCCCAGCATTTT
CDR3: CATSREGGLLGNQPQHF

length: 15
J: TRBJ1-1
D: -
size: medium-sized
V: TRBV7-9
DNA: TGTGCCAGCAGCTTAGCGCGGGGCCTGAACACTGAAGCTTTCTTT
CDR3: CASSLARGLNTEAFF

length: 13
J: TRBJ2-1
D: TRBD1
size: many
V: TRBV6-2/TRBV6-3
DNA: TGTGCCAGCAGACAGGGGCGGTTGAATGAGCAGTTCTTC
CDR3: CASRQGRLNEQFF

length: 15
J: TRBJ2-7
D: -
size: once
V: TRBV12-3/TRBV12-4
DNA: TGTGCCAGCAGTCCCGCTGCGCCTACCTCCTACGAGCAGTACTTC
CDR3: CASSPAAPTSYEQYF

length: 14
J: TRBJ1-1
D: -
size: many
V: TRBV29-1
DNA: TGCAGCGTTACCCCCCGTGGCAAGAACACTGAAGCTTTCTTT
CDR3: CSVTPRGKNTEAFF

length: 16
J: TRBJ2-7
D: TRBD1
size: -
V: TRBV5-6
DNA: TGTGCCAGCAGCCCTGGGTTGCAGGGGGCACGATACGAGCAGTACTTC
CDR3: CASSPGLQGARYEQYF

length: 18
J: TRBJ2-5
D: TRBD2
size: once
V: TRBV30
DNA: TGTGCCTGGAGTGTATGGCGGCTAGCGGGAGGAACGCAAGAGACCCAGTACTTC
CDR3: CAWSVWRLAGGTQETQYF

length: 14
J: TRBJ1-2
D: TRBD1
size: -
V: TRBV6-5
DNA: TGTGCCAGCAGTGCCCCTAGACAGGGTGGCGGCTACACCTTC
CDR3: CASSAPRQGGGYTF

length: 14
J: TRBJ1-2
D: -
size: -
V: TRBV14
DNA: TGTGCCAGCAGCCAAGGATCAGGTTATTATGGCTACACCTTC
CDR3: CASSQGSGYYGYTF

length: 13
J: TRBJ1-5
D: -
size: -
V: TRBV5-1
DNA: TGCGCCAGCAGCTTAGATAGCAATCAGCCCCAGCATTTT
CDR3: CASSLDSNQPQHF

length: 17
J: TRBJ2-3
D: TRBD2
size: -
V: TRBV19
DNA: TGTGCCAGTAGAGGGACTAGCGGGGGGGCCTTCACAGATACGCAGTATTTT
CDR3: CASRGTSGGAFTDTQYF

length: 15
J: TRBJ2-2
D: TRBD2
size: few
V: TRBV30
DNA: TGTGCCTCGTCACTAGCGGAGGCGAACACCGGGGAGCTGTTTTTT
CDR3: CASSLAEANTGELFF

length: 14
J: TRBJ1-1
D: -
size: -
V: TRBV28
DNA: TGTGCCAGCAGGCCCCAGGGTCGGGGCACTGAAGCTTTCTTT
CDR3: CASRPQGRGTEAFF

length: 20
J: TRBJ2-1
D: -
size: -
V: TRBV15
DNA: TGTGCCACCAGCAGAGATCTGAGATTGAACAGACAACTTACCTACAATGAGCAGTTCTTC
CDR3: CATSRDLRLNRQLTYNEQFF

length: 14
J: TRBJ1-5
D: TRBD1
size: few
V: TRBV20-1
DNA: TGCAGTGCCGCGGGACAGATTAGCAATCAGCCCCAGCATTTT
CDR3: CSAAGQISNQPQHF

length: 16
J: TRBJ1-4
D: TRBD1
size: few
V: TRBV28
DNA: TGTGCCAGCAGTTCCCTACGCCGGGACAGCGGCGAAAAACTGTTTTTT
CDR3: CASSSLRRDSGEKLFF